Listed below are T cell receptor beta chains from one sample, sequenced in a study of shared clonotypes between healthy human individuals. Repertoires were generated with immunoSEQ multiplex PCR, while TCRdb's copy carries only in-frame clones and drops some. The sample includes approximately 500,000 clones, 90% to 96% of them seen just once. Sequencing was carried out using naive CD4+ T cells sorted from blood. The receptors derive from a woman in her 30s in good health. CDR3s include the opening cysteine and the closing phenylalanine or tryptophan. The D gene is left open where the match is weak. For some rows the clone size is stated as once, few or many, or as a class when expanded; others skip it.

v_gene	j_gene	d_gene	abundance	CDR3aa	CDR3nt
TRBV7-2	TRBJ1-4	NA	NA	CASSLGRRVGLDEKLFF	TGTGCCAGCAGCTTAGGCCGACGTGTAGGCCTGGACGAAAAACTGTTTTTT
TRBV27	TRBJ2-2	NA	once	CASSQRRDRYTGELFF	TGTGCCAGCAGTCAACGCCGAGACAGATACACCGGGGAGCTGTTTTTT
TRBV11-2	TRBJ2-1	TRBD2	NA	CASSLALAGSSYNEQFF	TGTGCCAGCAGCTTAGCCCTAGCGGGAAGCTCCTACAATGAGCAGTTCTTC
TRBV4-2	TRBJ2-2	NA	NA	CASSQGLGPDGYTGELFF	TGTGCCAGCAGCCAAGGACTAGGGCCTGATGGGTACACCGGGGAGCTGTTTTTT
TRBV6-6	TRBJ1-1	NA	NA	CASSYSRMWREAEAFF	TGTGCCAGCAGTTACTCGAGGATGTGGAGGGAAGCTGAAGCTTTCTTT
TRBV6-5	TRBJ2-7	TRBD1	NA	CASRETGHHEQYF	TGTGCCAGCAGGGAGACAGGGCACCACGAGCAGTACTTC
TRBV7-8	TRBJ2-5	TRBD1	NA	CASSSGQQETQYF	TGTGCCAGCAGCTCGGGACAGCAAGAGACCCAGTACTTC
TRBV7-9	TRBJ1-3	NA	NA	CASSWSGLQYSGNTIYF	TGTGCCAGCAGCTGGTCCGGGCTCCAATACTCTGGAAACACCATATATTTT
TRBV20-1	TRBJ2-3	NA	NA	CSAQGNTQYF	TGCAGTGCTCAGGGAAATACGCAGTATTTT
TRBV28	TRBJ2-7	NA	NA	CASTTPGPYEQYF	TGTGCCAGCACGACTCCCGGGCCCTACGAGCAGTACTTC
TRBV13	TRBJ2-3	NA	NA	CASSYRQGRGTDTQYF	TGTGCCAGCAGTTATAGACAGGGGAGGGGCACAGATACGCAGTATTTT
TRBV19	TRBJ1-1	TRBD1	NA	CASSETGGAFGTEAFF	TGTGCCAGTAGTGAGACAGGGGGCGCGTTTGGGACTGAAGCTTTCTTT
TRBV2	TRBJ2-1	TRBD2	NA	CASSKTGTSVDNEQFF	TGTGCCAGCAGTAAAACCGGGACTAGTGTGGACAATGAGCAGTTCTTC
TRBV5-1	TRBJ2-5	NA	NA	CASSLQTGEQETQYF	TGCGCCAGCAGCCTCCAAACAGGAGAACAAGAGACCCAGTACTTC
TRBV28	TRBJ2-2	NA	NA	CASTGSGANTGELFF	TGTGCCAGCACCGGAAGTGGAGCGAACACCGGGGAGCTGTTTTTT
TRBV18	TRBJ1-2	TRBD1	NA	CASSHPDRGPHYGYTF	TGTGCCAGCTCACACCCGGACAGGGGGCCCCACTATGGCTACACCTTC
TRBV2	TRBJ2-7	NA	NA	CASGGTAPVFSYEQYF	TGTGCCAGCGGAGGAACAGCCCCAGTTTTCTCCTACGAGCAGTACTTC
TRBV18	TRBJ2-1	NA	NA	CASSPDSRVSNEQFF	TGTGCCAGCTCACCAGATTCGAGGGTCTCCAATGAGCAGTTCTTC
TRBV28	TRBJ1-6	NA	NA	CATAHGIGNSPLHF	TGTGCTACCGCACATGGCATTGGGAATTCACCCCTCCACTTT
TRBV7-9	TRBJ1-1	NA	NA	CASSWGGNMNTEAFF	TGTGCCAGCAGCTGGGGGGGTAACATGAACACTGAAGCTTTCTTT
TRBV6-5	TRBJ2-1	NA	NA	CASTRGRDSYNEQFF	TGTGCCAGTACCAGGGGAAGGGACTCCTACAATGAGCAGTTCTTC
TRBV27	TRBJ2-7	NA	NA	CASSLSAGKAYEQYF	TGTGCCAGCAGTTTATCGGCAGGGAAAGCCTACGAGCAGTACTTC
TRBV14	TRBJ2-7	NA	NA	CASSQAPFSSYEQYF	TGTGCCAGCAGCCAAGCCCCTTTTAGCTCCTACGAGCAGTACTTC
TRBV30	TRBJ2-2	NA	once	CAWTRGTNTGELFF	TGTGCCTGGACGAGGGGAACGAACACCGGGGAGCTGTTTTTT
TRBV6-5	TRBJ2-5	TRBD2	NA	CASSSRLAGALAQYF	TGTGCCAGCAGTTCCCGGCTAGCGGGAGCTCTGGCCCAGTACTTC
TRBV7-2	TRBJ2-3	TRBD2	once	CASSRQRGLTDTQYF	TGTGCCAGCAGCCGACAGCGGGGGCTCACAGATACGCAGTATTTT
TRBV5-1	TRBJ1-6	NA	NA	CASRISRGLDSPLHF	TGCGCCAGCAGAATCTCCCGGGGCTTGGATTCACCCCTCCACTTT